Listed here are 10 T cell receptor beta chains from one sample, sequenced in a study of graft-versus-host responses after intestinal transplantation. The table came from immunoSEQ multiplex PCR; TCRdb's copy has only in-frame clones and leaves some out. The sample contains under 30,000 clones, approximately 83% of which appear only once. The sample in question was PBMCs, obtained 450 to 490 days after intestinal transplant. The receptors come from a human patient who received an intestinal transplant, so some T cells may come from the graft donor.

The chain combines TRBV2 with TRBJ1-1; 9 bases match TRBD1. This CDR3 is 15 amino acids long. J gave up 7 bases and V 4 bases, and 10 bases lay outside the gene matches. Germline lookup yields CDR1 SNHLY and CDR2 FYNNEI. The CDR3 DNA reads as TGTGCCAGCAGTGTCATCGGACAGGGGAAAGTTGAAGCTTTCTTT. It encodes CASSVIGQGKVEAFF.

The V gene is TRBV6-6, the J gene TRBJ2-4, with 7 bases lining up with TRBD1. V was pared by 6 bases and J by 5 bases, with 13 bases of the junction left unmatched. CDR3 length: 16 residues. Germline lookup yields CDR1 MNHNY and CDR2 SVGAGI (reference sequence). The CDR3 loop is CASSLDRPLGQNIQYF. The CDR3 DNA is TGTGCCAGCAGCCTGGACAGGCCCCTAGGGCAAAACATTCAGTACTTC.

The chain employs TRBV29-1 and TRBJ1-2; D ambiguous. Deletions cut 4 bases from V and 7 bases from J, with 10 bases between. Germline V gene lookup returns CDR1 SQVTM and CDR2 ANQGSEA. The CDR3 has 11 amino acids. CDR3 bases: TGCAGCGTTGCATACGAGGGTGGCTACACCTTC. This sequence encodes CSVAYEGGYTF.

The J gene is TRBJ2-7, the V gene TRBV7-9; 12 positions match TRBD2. Germline trimming cut 2 bases from V and 5 bases from J; bases unmatched to any gene: 7. CDR1 is SEHNR, CDR2 FQNEAQ, per germline (reference sequence). This CDR3 spans 16 amino acids. CDR3 coding DNA: TGTGCCAGCAGCTTACAGACTAGCGGGAGAGGGGACGAGCAGTACTTC. It yields the protein CASSLQTSGRGDEQYF.

In DNA, the CDR3 is TGTGCCAGCAGCTTAAAACCCACACAAGAGCAGTTCTTC. It specifies CASSLKPTQEQFF. V usage is TRBV7-3 and J usage is TRBJ2-1; D is ambiguous. CDR3 size: 13 residues. The V end lost 1 base, the J end lost 10 bases, and 11 bases lay between the germline ends. CDR1 and CDR2 (germline): SGHTA, FQGTGA. The variable domain in full, completed from reference TRBV7-3 and TRBJ2-1, reads GAGVSQTPSNKVTEKGKYVELRCDPISGHTALYWYRQSLGQGPEFLIYFQGTGAADDSGLPNDRFFAVRPEGSVSTLKIQRTERGDSAVYLCASSLKPTQEQFFGPGTRLTVL.

The genes are TRBV29-1 and TRBJ1-1; tentative D call: TRBD1 (6 bases). V was pared by 6 bases and J by 8 bases, with 13 bases between. This CDR3 has 11 amino acids. From germline, CDR1 is SQVTM and CDR2 ANQGSEA. CDR3: CSVVGQREAFF. CDR3 DNA: TGCAGCGTCGTCGGACAGCGGGAAGCTTTCTTT.

The V call is TRBV19, the J call TRBJ1-6; the D gene is possibly TRBD1 (6 bases). The germline gives CDR1 LNHDA, CDR2 SQIVND (reference sequence). This CDR3 has 14 residues. The ends were cut back, 1 base at V and 7 bases at J, with 8 bases in the middle. This CDR3 reads CASSIGQANSPLHF. CDR3 DNA sequence: TGTGCCAGTAGTATAGGACAGGCCAATTCACCCCTCCACTTT.

This clone occurred once. The chain employs TRBV6-6 and TRBJ1-1, with D possibly being TRBD1 (5 bases). The CDR3 consists of 15 residues. V was pared by 5 bases and J by 5 bases, with 18 bases between. From germline, CDR1 is MNHNY and CDR2 SVGAGI (reference sequence). The CDR3, as DNA: TGTGCCAGCAGTCTAGGGTTCCGGCAGGGAACTGAAGCTTTCTTT. This gives the protein CASSLGFRQGTEAFF.

The chain employs TRBV6-4 and TRBJ2-7, with a possible D match to TRBD2 (5 bases). The ends were cut back, 9 bases at V and 3 bases at J, with 9 bases in the middle. The CDR3 extends over 11 amino acids. Germline CDR1 MRHNA, CDR2 SNTAGT. This CDR3 reads CARRTDYEQYF. In DNA, the CDR3 is TGTGCCAGGCGGACTGACTACGAGCAGTACTTC.

This chain joins TRBV6-5 and TRBJ1-5; D unresolved. Per the germline V gene, CDR1 is MNHEY and CDR2 is SVGAGI. This CDR3 contains 16 residues. The V end was cut by 2 bases, the J end by 4 bases, with 15 bases between. CDR3 sequence: CASSYRAGLRNQPQHF. The CDR3 coding sequence is TGTGCCAGCAGTTACCGGGCCGGACTTAGAAATCAGCCCCAGCATTTT.